Shown below are 12 T cell receptor beta chains from a single sample sequenced in a study of T-cell memory formation after mild COVID-19. TCRdb fed the 5' RACE reads into MiXCR, producing one record per CDR3 protein. Here the sample spans approximately 270,000 distinct CDR3 sequences, roughly 16% being singletons. Source material: PBMCs or a T cell subset sorted from them (not recorded which). The receptors come from a man between 18 and 29 years old who had mild COVID-19 (a few samples of this study predate the infection). Cell type and time point are not known.

In its sample, this clonotype was seen a few times. This sequence joins TRBV24-1 and TRBJ2-1, with 7 bases that match TRBD2. The CDR3 consists of 15 residues. V gave up 2 bases and J gave up 5 bases; unmatched junction bases: 5. Per the germline V gene, CDR1 is KGHDR and CDR2 is SFDVKD. CDR3 sequence: CATSDWSSGHNEQFF. Written as DNA, the CDR3 is TGTGCCACCAGTGATTGGTCTAGCGGACACAATGAGCAGTTCTTC.

The chain links TRBV7-2 to TRBJ2-7, with 8 bases matching TRBD2. The germline V gene has CDR1 SGHTA and CDR2 FQGNSA. V gave up 5 bases and J gave up 5 bases; unmatched junction bases: 5. CDR3 length: 13 residues. The CDR3 loop reads CASSATSVHEQYV. The CDR3 bases are TGTGCCAGCAGCGCGACTAGCGTTCACGAGCAGTACGTC.

The rearrangement joins TRBV5-1 to TRBJ2-7, with D possibly TRBD2 on 6 matching bases. The CDR3 consists of 15 residues. V was cut by 0 bases and J by 2 bases, with 12 bases left in between. Germline lookup yields CDR1 SGHRS and CDR2 YFSETQ. DNA for the CDR3: TGCGCCAGCAGCTTGGAGTCCGCGGGACCCTACGAGCAGTACTTC. Translation gives CASSLESAGPYEQYF.

The chain combines TRBV28 with TRBJ2-1; 14 bases line up with TRBD2. The trim removed 6 bases at V and 4 bases at J, leaving 11 bases unmatched. The germline CDR1 and CDR2 sequences are MDHEN and SYDVKM. The CDR3 length is 18 residues. CDR3 protein: CASSLGTSGRKSYNEQFF. As DNA, the CDR3 is TGTGCCAGCAGCCTCGGGACTAGCGGGAGAAAGTCATACAATGAGCAGTTCTTC.

CDR3 bases: TGTGCCAGCAGCTTAGCTTCCGGGGGAGCTAACTATGGCTACACCTTC. Amino acids: CASSLASGGANYGYTF. The V and J genes are TRBV7-2 and TRBJ1-2, with D perhaps TRBD1 (5 bases). CDR1 SGHTA and CDR2 FQGNSA come from the germline V gene. V was pared by 0 bases and J by 0 bases, with 11 bases between. This CDR3 region has 16 residues.

This clonotype has a handful of counts. The chain joins TRBV7-2 to TRBJ1-2; the D gene is possibly TRBD1 (5 bases). The CDR3 runs 14 residues. Germline CDR1 reads SGHTA; CDR2 reads FQGNSA. V lost 4 bases and J lost 4, with 13 bases in between. The DNA of the CDR3 is TGTGCCAGCAGCTCCCTGCAGGGCAGCTATGGCTACACCTTC. Its protein product is CASSSLQGSYGYTF.

The chain recombines TRBV4-2 with TRBJ2-7; no firm D call. The CDR3 has 13 residues. Trimming pared 0 bases from V and 4 bases from J, leaving 7 bases between. CDR1 and CDR2 from the germline V gene are LGHNA and YNFKEQ. The CDR3 DNA is TGTGCCAGCAGCCAAGAAGGACCTTACGAGCAGTACTTC. Its protein product is CASSQEGPYEQYF.

This clonotype has just a few counts. V and J are TRBV29-1 and TRBJ1-1; D unclear. The CDR3 consists of 10 residues. The germline gives CDR1 SQVTM, CDR2 ANQGSEA. The V end lost 7 bases, the J end lost 3 bases, and 6 bases lay between the germline ends. CDR3 sequence: CSAQDTEAFF. CDR3 coding DNA: TGCAGCGCACAAGACACTGAAGCTTTCTTT.

A few counts support this clonotype. The DNA for the CDR3 is TGTGCCAGCAGCTCAAACTCATTGGGGGATACGCAGTATTTT. Its protein is CASSSNSLGDTQYF. The chain is built from TRBV6-5 and TRBJ2-3; D unclear. The V and J ends lost 6 bases and 6 bases respectively, with 16 bases between them. The germline V gene encodes CDR1 MNHEY and CDR2 SVGAGI. The CDR3 has 14 amino acids.

There are a few counts of this clonotype. The chain couples TRBV28 to TRBJ2-2; D remains ambiguous. This CDR3 has 15 residues. The V end lost 5 bases, the J end lost 5 bases, and 15 bases lay between the germline ends. Germline assignment: CDR1 MDHEN and CDR2 SYDVKM. The CDR3 DNA reads TGTGCCAGCAGTCGGTCTAGTTCTCTGACCGGGGAGCTGTTTTTT. It encodes CASSRSSSLTGELFF.

The chain is built from TRBV4-3 and TRBJ2-3, with a weak D call TRBD2 (6 bases). The germline V gene has CDR1 LGHNA and CDR2 YSLEER. Deletions cut 4 bases from V and 3 bases from J, with 17 bases between. This CDR3 has 16 residues. In DNA form, the CDR3 reads TGCGCCAGCAGCCCGCATGGCGGACGGGGGACAGATACGCAGTATTTT. This codes for CASSPHGGRGTDTQYF.

The V call is TRBV6-5, the J call TRBJ1-1; perhaps TRBD1 as D (5 bases). This CDR3 region has 13 residues. Trimming shortened V by 6 bases and J by 5 bases, and 13 bases separated the two germline ends. Looked up from germline, CDR1 is MNHEY and CDR2 is SVGAGI. The CDR3, as DNA: TGTGCCAGCAGCTCGGCTGGGGCGACTGAAGCTTTCTTT. Translated: CASSSAGATEAFF.